The entry that follows covers one T cell receptor beta chain sequence. Its antigen is unidentified. Donors were patients with active juvenile idiopathic arthritis. The data are from a study of circulating and synovial CD4+ cells in juvenile arthritis. Overall study findings and caveats: Circulating pathogenic-like lymphocytes shared a substantially higher fraction of CDR3 sequences with synovium than bulk blood. Traditional Vbeta family usage analysis missed the pathogenic-like versus bulk difference. These repertoires were less diverse than bulk blood CD4 repertoires.

Data came from immunoSEQ multiplex PCR; TCRdb stores just in-frame clones and leaves some out. The sample shows about 3,200 clones, approximately 77% of them seen only once. The sequenced material came from CD4+ T cells from synovial fluid. The sequence came from a human donor with juvenile idiopathic arthritis.

CDR3 sequence reads: CASSSAGQRTDTQYF. The CDR3 nucleotides read TGCGCCAGCAGCTCCGCCGGACAGCGCACAGATACGCAGTATTTT. The V gene is TRBV5-1, the J gene TRBJ2-3, with D maybe TRBD1 (6 bases). Germline V gene lookup returns CDR1 SGHRS and CDR2 YFSETQ. V lost 3 bases, J lost 1 base, and 12 bases lay in between. The CDR3 totals 15 residues.